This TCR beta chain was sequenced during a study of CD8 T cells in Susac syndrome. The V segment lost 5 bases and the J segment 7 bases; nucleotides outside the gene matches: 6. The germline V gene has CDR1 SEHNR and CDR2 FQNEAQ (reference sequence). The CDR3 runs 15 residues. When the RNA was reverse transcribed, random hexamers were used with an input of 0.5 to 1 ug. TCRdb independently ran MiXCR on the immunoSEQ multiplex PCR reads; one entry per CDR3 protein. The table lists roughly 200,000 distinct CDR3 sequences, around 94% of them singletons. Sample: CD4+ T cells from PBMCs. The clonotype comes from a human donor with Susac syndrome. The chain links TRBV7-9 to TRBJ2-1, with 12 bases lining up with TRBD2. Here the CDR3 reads CASSLLAGGPNEQFF. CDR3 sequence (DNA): TGTGCCAGCAGCCTTCTAGCGGGAGGGCCAAATGAGCAGTTCTTC.